Here is one T cell receptor (beta chain) with its context. The source of the sample is a study of blood T cell repertoires in COVID-19. Turning to the study itself: COVID-19 samples collected from the United States, Italy and Spain covered acute and convalescent phases. T cells, B-cell-depleted T cells, or PBMCs provided the cDNA or gDNA that served as material.

The CDR3 loop spans 17 amino acids. Trimming removed 0 bases at V and 0 bases at J, with 11 bases between. Germline CDR1 MGHRA, CDR2 YSYEKL. Repertoires were generated with immunoSEQ multiplex PCR, while TCRdb's copy carries only in-frame clones and drops some. The sample carries 200,000 to 250,000 clones, 83% recorded once. Sequenced material: peripheral blood. The gene calls are TRBV4-1 and TRBJ1-4; D unresolved. This TCR derives from a woman aged 50 to 60 with acute or convalescent COVID-19. CDR3 loop: CASSQEGSLTTNEKLFF. CDR3 nucleotide sequence: TGCGCCAGCAGCCAAGAGGGCAGCCTCACAACTAATGAAAAACTGTTTTTT.